This TCR beta chain is drawn from a study of cytomegalovirus exposure and HLA in healthy donors. 13 Jbeta primers and 60 Vbeta primers were used for the PCR. Sequencing was performed with immunoSEQ multiplex PCR; in TCRdb, only in-frame clones are kept and a portion is missing. Of 60,000 to 75,000 clones listed, roughly 67% are singletons. Details on this clone: Mismatch with germline at one junction end may stem from a read error.

CDR3 length: 15 residues. CDR1 is SEHNR and CDR2 is FQNEAQ in the germline V gene (reference sequence). This chain uses TRBV7-9 with TRBJ2-1; 8 bases are a match to TRBD1. Sequenced input: PBMCs. The receptor was isolated from a man in his forties or fifties in good health and CMV-seronegative. CDR3 residues: CSSSLVGDRGEEQFF. DNA of the CDR3: TGTTCCAGCAGCTTAGTGGGAGACAGGGGAGAGGAGCAGTTCTTC. Drawing the rest from reference TRBV7-9 and TRBJ2-1, the complete variable domain is DTGVSQNPRHKITKRGQNVTFRCDPISEHNRLYWYRQTLGQGPEFLTYFQNEAQLEKSRLLSDRFSAERPKGSFSTLEIQRTEQGDSAMYLCSSSLVGDRGEEQFFGPGTRLTVL.